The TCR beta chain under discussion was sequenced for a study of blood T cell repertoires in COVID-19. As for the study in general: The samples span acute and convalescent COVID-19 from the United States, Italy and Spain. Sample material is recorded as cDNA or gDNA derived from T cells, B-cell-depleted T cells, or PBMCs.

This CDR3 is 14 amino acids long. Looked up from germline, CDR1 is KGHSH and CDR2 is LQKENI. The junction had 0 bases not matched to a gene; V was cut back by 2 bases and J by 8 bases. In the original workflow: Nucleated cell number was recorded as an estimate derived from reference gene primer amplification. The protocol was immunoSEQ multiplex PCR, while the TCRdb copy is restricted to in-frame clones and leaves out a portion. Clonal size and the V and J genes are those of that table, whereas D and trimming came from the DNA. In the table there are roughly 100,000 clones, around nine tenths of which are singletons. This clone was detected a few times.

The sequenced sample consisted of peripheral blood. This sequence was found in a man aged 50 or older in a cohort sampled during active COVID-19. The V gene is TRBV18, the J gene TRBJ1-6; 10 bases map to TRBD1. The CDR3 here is CASSPGTGDSPLHF. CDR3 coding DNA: TGTGCCAGCTCACCAGGGACAGGGGATTCACCCCTCCACTTT.